This T cell receptor (beta chain) was sequenced in a study of T cell repertoires in cytomegalovirus infection. One entry per CDR3 protein results from TCRdb running MiXCR on the reads. The sample holds hundreds of thousands of distinct CDR3 sequences, around a third seen once. The CDR3 covers 13 residues. Germline assignment: CDR1 SNHLY and CDR2 FYNNEI. V shed 4 bases and J shed 4 bases, with 10 bases lying between them. About this clonotype itself: What it binds is not known.

The clonotype comes from a human donor in good health (CMV status not recorded). Some clones in this sample may be carry-over from other donors' samples. The chain carries TRBV2 and TRBJ2-5; tentatively, D is TRBD1 (6 bases). Sequencing used cultured PBMCs, obtained from culture after CMV antigen stimulation. Written as DNA, the CDR3 is TGTGCCAGCAGTGTGCCAGGGGTAGAGACCCAGTACTTC. Its translation is CASSVPGVETQYF.